The present T cell receptor beta chain was sequenced within a study of human T cells and chemical hapten exposure. Study details: For sensitization, 2% DPC was applied to a roughly 2 cm by roughly 2 cm patch of upper inner arm skin.

General study points: The presence of alopecia in the donors means their immune response may differ from healthy people's.

This CDR3 region has 16 residues. CDR1 LGHDT and CDR2 YNNKEL come from the germline V gene (reference sequence). The V segment lost 2 bases and the J segment 2 bases; nucleotides outside the gene matches: 1. TCRdb reprocessed the RACE reads via MiXCR and lists one record per CDR3 protein. The sample lists 380,000 or so distinct CDR3 sequences; more than 4.5% were seen once. Time point given: patch test 1, 2 weeks after DPC sensitization. Treatment indicated: therapeutic diphenylcyclopropenone sensitization with weekly scalp DPC. This clonotype was counted at least ten times. Its specificity is unknown.

This TCR was sampled from a woman aged 45-60 years with alopecia areata. Some clones in this sample may be carry-over from other donors' samples. This chain joins TRBV3-1 and TRBJ2-6, with 9 nucleotides matching TRBD1. This specimen was whole blood, taken in connection with sensitization to the hapten diphenylcyclopropenone (DPC). This chain's CDR3 is CASSQRQGAGANVLTF. The CDR3 nucleotides read TGTGCCAGCAGCCAAAGACAGGGGGCTGGGGCCAACGTCCTGACTTTC.